This passage covers 20 T cell receptor beta chains from one sample sequenced in a study of neurological immune-mediated disorders. Time point here: longitudinal time-point 1 (baseline). TCRdb reanalysed the 5' RACE reads using MiXCR and keeps one entry per CDR3 protein. The sample has approximately 46,000 distinct CDR3 sequences, 9% to 10% seen once. The sequencing sample was made of PBMCs. The receptors stem from a woman between 40 and 55 years old in good health.

This clonotype was counted at least ten times. The V gene is TRBV5-1, the J gene TRBJ2-1; 9 bases line up with TRBD1. J was trimmed by 12 bases and V by 4 bases; bases with no gene match: 2. This CDR3 region has 11 residues. Germline lookup yields CDR1 SGHRS and CDR2 YFSETQ. The CDR3 sequence: CASSRGQGQFF. DNA of the CDR3: TGCGCCAGCAGCCGGGGACAGGGGCAGTTCTTC.

The genes are TRBV30 and TRBJ2-1, with TRBD2 identical over 12 bases. In germline, CDR1 is GTSNPN, CDR2 SVGIG (reference sequence). This CDR3 contains 14 residues. The J segment lost 8 bases and the V segment lost 2 bases, leaving 4 bases of the junction unmatched. The CDR3: CAWSSLAGGDEQFF. The CDR3 nucleotides read TGTGCCTGGAGTTCACTAGCGGGAGGCGATGAGCAGTTCTTC.

V usage is TRBV7-2 and J usage is TRBJ2-7; no clear D. V was trimmed by 0 bases and J by 5 bases, leaving 11 bases between them. Germline CDR1 and CDR2: SGHTA and FQGNSA. CDR3 size: 14 residues. CDR3 sequence (DNA): TGTGCCAGCAGCTTAGCCCTCCAGGCCCACGAGCAGTACTTC. Translating gives CASSLALQAHEQYF.

This clonotype was counted many times. V usage is TRBV4-2 and J usage is TRBJ2-7, with 10 bases lining up with TRBD2. V was clipped by 0 bases and J by 7 bases; unmatched bases: 15. Germline CDR1 and CDR2: LGHNA and YNFKEQ. The CDR3 has 18 amino acids. DNA of the CDR3: TGTGCCAGCAGCCAAGATTCCGGCAGGAGCGGGAGGGCGAGTGAGCAGTACTTC. This codes for CASSQDSGRSGRASEQYF.

Ten or more counts support this clonotype. The rearrangement uses TRBV4-1 and TRBJ1-5; D gene ambiguous. The CDR3 runs 14 residues. Germline loops: CDR1 MGHRA, CDR2 YSYEKL. V dropped 0 bases and J dropped 10 bases, with 13 bases sitting between them. The CDR3 DNA reads as TGCGCCAGCAGCCAAGATACCCCTGTTGTTCCCCAGCATTTT. Amino acids: CASSQDTPVVPQHF.

With respect to this clonotype: This may be a read error, as it is one base from a much larger clone. The chain links TRBV18 to TRBJ2-3; D is uncertain. The CDR3 extends over 15 amino acids. CDR1 and CDR2 from the germline V gene are KGHSH and LQKENI. The ends were cut back, 3 bases at V and 2 bases at J, with 12 bases in the middle. This CDR3 reads CASSPRFSDTDTQYF. CDR3 nucleotide sequence: TGTGCCAGCTCACCGCGTTTTTCTGACACAGATACGCAGTATTTT.

Many counts were recorded for this clonotype. The chain carries TRBV6-5 and TRBJ2-1; D remains ambiguous. V shed 6 bases and J shed 0 bases, with 15 bases lying between them. CDR3 length: 16 amino acids. Germline-derived CDR1 and CDR2 are MNHEY and SVGAGI. The CDR3, as DNA: TGTGCCAGCAGAAAGGCAGGCGTCCCCTCCTACAATGAGCAGTTCTTC. Translated, it gives CASRKAGVPSYNEQFF.

This clonotype was seen ten or more times. J is TRBJ1-3 and V is TRBV7-9; D is uncertain. The germline gives CDR1 SEHNR, CDR2 FQNEAQ (reference sequence). V dropped 4 bases and J dropped 0 bases, with 7 bases sitting between them. This CDR3 comprises 14 residues. CDR3 bases: TGTGCCAGCAGCTACCGGACCTCTGGAAACACCATATATTTT. This translates into CASSYRTSGNTIYF.

This clonotype was seen many times. The chain uses TRBV18 and TRBJ1-1, with D perhaps TRBD1 (5 bases). V lost 3 bases to trimming and J lost 1 base, with 9 bases between them. Germline-derived CDR1 and CDR2 are KGHSH and LQKENI. CDR3 length: 14 amino acids. CDR3 DNA sequence: TGTGCCAGCTCACCGGGGCCTCAGAACACTGAAGCTTTCTTT. Encoded protein: CASSPGPQNTEAFF.

Ten or more counts support this clonotype. J is TRBJ1-6 and V is TRBV11-2, with D unresolved. The CDR3 length is 13 residues. V was cut by 1 base and J by 14 bases, with 12 bases left in between. From germline, CDR1 is SGHAT and CDR2 FQNNGV. DNA of the CDR3: TGTGCCAGCAGCTTAGGTGGGTTTGCGACCCTCCACTTT. Encoded protein: CASSLGGFATLHF.

This clonotype was seen repeatedly, ten times or more. The rearrangement joins TRBV20-1 to TRBJ2-5; TRBD1 matches 10 bases. The junction had 8 bases not matched to a gene; V was cut back by 0 bases and J by 4 bases. Germline V gives CDR1 DFQATT, CDR2 SNEGSKA (reference sequence). CDR3 length: 16 amino acids. In nucleotides, the CDR3 is TGCAGTGCTAGAGATCAGAGACAGGGGGCAGGAGAGACCCAGTACTTC. This gives the protein CSARDQRQGAGETQYF.

The table lists this clonotype with many counts. This chain connects TRBV20-1 to TRBJ2-1; 7 nucleotides match TRBD2. Germline trimming cut 3 bases from V and 8 bases from J; bases unmatched to any gene: 10. Germline assignment: CDR1 DFQATT and CDR2 SNEGSKA (reference sequence). CDR3 length equals 14 residues. CDR3 region: CSASKAGVEDEQFF. CDR3 nucleotide sequence: TGCAGTGCTAGCAAGGCGGGAGTTGAGGATGAGCAGTTCTTC.

This clonotype was seen many times. The chain recombines TRBV5-1 with TRBJ2-5; 7 bases are shared with TRBD2. Trimming removed 3 bases from V and 1 base from J; junction bases left unmatched: 6. The germline CDR1 and CDR2 sequences are SGHRS and YFSETQ. The CDR3 loop spans 15 amino acids. CDR3 amino acids: CASSSSSGLQETQYF. For the CDR3, the DNA is TGCGCCAGCAGCTCCTCTAGCGGACTCCAAGAGACCCAGTACTTC.

The table lists this clonotype with many counts. The chain employs TRBV5-1 and TRBJ2-7; D might be TRBD1 (6 bases). Germline V gene data show CDR1 as SGHRS and CDR2 as YFSETQ. Trimming left V 6 bases short and J 6 bases short, with 19 bases between. The CDR3 is 14 amino acids. The CDR3 nucleotides are TGCGCCAGCAACCGGGACACTTTCTCTGGCGAGCAGTACTTC. It yields the protein CASNRDTFSGEQYF.

At least ten counts were recorded for this clonotype. The chain links TRBV11-1 to TRBJ2-2; 10 bases line up with TRBD1. This CDR3 spans 13 amino acids. CDR1 SGHAT and CDR2 FQDESV come from the germline V gene (reference sequence). The ends lost 6 bases at V and 10 bases at J; junction bases unmatched: 5. The CDR3 protein is CASSRDRGEELFF. The CDR3 bases are TGTGCCAGCAGTCGGGACAGGGGTGAGGAGCTGTTTTTT.

This clonotype was seen many times. The chain links TRBV6-2 or TRBV6-3 to TRBJ1-5; a weak D match, TRBD1 (5 bases). Between the trimmed V and J ends, which lost 8 bases and 5 bases, there was a span of 10 bases. The CDR3 is 12 residues long. Germline values: CDR1 MNHEY, CDR2 SVGEGT. The DNA of the CDR3 is TGTGCCAGCGGGGGGGGGGATCAGCCCCAGCATTTT. It yields the protein CASGGGDQPQHF.

Many counts were recorded for this clonotype. The chain recombines TRBV20-1 with TRBJ1-3; the D gene is possibly TRBD1 (5 bases). The CDR3 extends over 16 amino acids. Trimming removed 3 bases from V and 0 bases from J, with 15 bases in between. Per germline, CDR1 DFQATT and CDR2 SNEGSKA (reference sequence). For the CDR3, the DNA is TGCAGTGCTAGCCGGGACGGTAGATACTCTGGAAACACCATATATTTT. This translates into CSASRDGRYSGNTIYF.

This clonotype has at least ten counts. This sequence joins TRBV7-3 and TRBJ2-7; D call uncertain. Trimming removed 2 bases from V and 3 bases from J, with 14 bases in between. The CDR3 loop spans 15 amino acids. CDR1 is SGHTA and CDR2 is FQGTGA in the germline V gene. This CDR3 is CASSLFLGPNYEQYF. Here the CDR3 DNA reads TGTGCCAGCAGCTTATTCCTGGGTCCGAACTACGAGCAGTACTTC.

The chain couples TRBV7-2 to TRBJ2-1; no reliable D call. Trimming cost V 5 bases and J 0 bases, with 14 bases left between them. This CDR3 has 16 residues. The germline V gene encodes CDR1 SGHTA and CDR2 FQGNSA. DNA of the CDR3: TGTGCCAGCAGCCGTGGGCGTGTCAGCTCCTACAATGAGCAGTTCTTC. It specifies CASSRGRVSSYNEQFF. The full variable domain, rest sourced from reference TRBV7-2 and TRBJ2-1, is GAGVSQSPSNKVTEKGKDVELRCDPISGHTALYWYRQSLGQGLEFLIYFQGNSAPDKSGLPSDRFSAERTGGSVSTLTIQRTQQEDSAVYLCASSRGRVSSYNEQFFGPGTRLTVL.

This clonotype was counted only a few times. The J gene is TRBJ2-7, the V gene TRBV2; 9 bases are shared with TRBD2. CDR1 is SNHLY and CDR2 is FYNNEI in the germline V gene. With V trimmed by 2 bases and J by 6 bases, 8 bases remained unmatched. The CDR3 loop spans 15 amino acids. This CDR3 reads CASSEIGGTSSEQYF. CDR3 in DNA: TGTGCCAGCAGTGAAATAGGGGGGACTAGCTCCGAGCAGTACTTC.